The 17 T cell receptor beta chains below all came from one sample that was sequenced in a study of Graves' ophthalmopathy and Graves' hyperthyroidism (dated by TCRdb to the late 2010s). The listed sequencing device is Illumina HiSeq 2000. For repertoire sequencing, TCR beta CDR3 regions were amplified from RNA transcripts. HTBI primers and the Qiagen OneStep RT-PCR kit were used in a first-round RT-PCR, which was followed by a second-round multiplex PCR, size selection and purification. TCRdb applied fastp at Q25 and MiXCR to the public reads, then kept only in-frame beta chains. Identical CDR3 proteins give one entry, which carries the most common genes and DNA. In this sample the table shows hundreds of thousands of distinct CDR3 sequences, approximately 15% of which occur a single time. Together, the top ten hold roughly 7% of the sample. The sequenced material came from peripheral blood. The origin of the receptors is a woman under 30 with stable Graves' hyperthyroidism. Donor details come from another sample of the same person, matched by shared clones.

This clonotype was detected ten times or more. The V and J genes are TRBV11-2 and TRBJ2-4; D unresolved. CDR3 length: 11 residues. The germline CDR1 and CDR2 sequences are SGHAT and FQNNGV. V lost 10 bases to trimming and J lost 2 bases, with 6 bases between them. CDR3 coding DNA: TGTGCCACCGGCTCCAAAAACATTCAGTACTTC. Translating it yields CATGSKNIQYF.

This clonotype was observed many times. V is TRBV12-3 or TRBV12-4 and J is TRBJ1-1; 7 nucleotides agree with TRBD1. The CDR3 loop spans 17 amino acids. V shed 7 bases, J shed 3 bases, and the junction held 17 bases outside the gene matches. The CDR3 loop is CASTPTGYTFGDTEAFF. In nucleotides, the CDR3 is TGTGCCAGCACTCCGACAGGGTACACCTTTGGGGACACTGAAGCTTTCTTT.

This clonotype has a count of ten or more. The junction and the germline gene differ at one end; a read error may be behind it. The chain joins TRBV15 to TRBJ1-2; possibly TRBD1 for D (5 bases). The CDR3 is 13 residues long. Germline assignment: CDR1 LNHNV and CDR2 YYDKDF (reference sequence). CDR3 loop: CAASRDQGYGYTF. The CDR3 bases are TGTGCCGCCAGCAGAGACCAGGGCTATGGCTACACCTTC.

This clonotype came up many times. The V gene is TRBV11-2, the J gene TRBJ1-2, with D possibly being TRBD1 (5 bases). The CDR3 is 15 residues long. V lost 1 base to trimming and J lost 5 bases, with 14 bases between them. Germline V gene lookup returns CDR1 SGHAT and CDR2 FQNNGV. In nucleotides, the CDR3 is TGTGCCAGCAGCTTAGTGACAGTTCGATCTTATGGCTACACCTTC. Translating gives CASSLVTVRSYGYTF. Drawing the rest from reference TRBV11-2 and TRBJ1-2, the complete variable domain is EAGVAQSPRYKIIEKRQSVAFWCNPISGHATLYWYQQILGQGPKLLIQFQNNGVVDDSQLPKDRFSAERLKGVDSTLKIQPAKLEDSAVYLCASSLVTVRSYGYTFGSGTRLTVV.

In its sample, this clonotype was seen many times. CDR3 sequence: CASSPAGGTGRTNTEAFF. The CDR3 DNA reads as TGTGCCAGCAGTCCAGCCGGGGGGACAGGGCGCACTAACACTGAAGCTTTCTTT. The V call is TRBV6-2 or TRBV6-3, the J call TRBJ1-1; 9 nucleotides agree with TRBD1. The CDR3 is 18 amino acids. The V gene's germline CDR1 is MNHEY and CDR2 SVGEGT. V was clipped by 5 bases and J by 2 bases; unmatched bases: 15.

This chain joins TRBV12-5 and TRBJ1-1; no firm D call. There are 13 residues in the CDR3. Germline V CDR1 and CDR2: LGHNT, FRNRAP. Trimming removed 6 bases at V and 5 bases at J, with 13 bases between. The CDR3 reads CASGRDRETEAFF. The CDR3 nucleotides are TGTGCTAGTGGGAGAGACCGGGAGACTGAAGCTTTCTTT.

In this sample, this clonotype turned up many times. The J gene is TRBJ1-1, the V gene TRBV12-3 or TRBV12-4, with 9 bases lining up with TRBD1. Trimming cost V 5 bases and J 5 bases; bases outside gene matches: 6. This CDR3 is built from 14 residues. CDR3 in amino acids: CASSRTGVRTEAFF. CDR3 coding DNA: TGTGCCAGCAGTCGGACAGGGGTGAGAACTGAAGCTTTCTTT.

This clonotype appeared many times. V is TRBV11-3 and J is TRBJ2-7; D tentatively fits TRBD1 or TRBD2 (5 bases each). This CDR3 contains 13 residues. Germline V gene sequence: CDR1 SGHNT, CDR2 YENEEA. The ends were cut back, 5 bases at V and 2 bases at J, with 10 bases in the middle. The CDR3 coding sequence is TGTGCCAGCAGCCACCGGGACGCCTACGAGCAGTACTTC. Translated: CASSHRDAYEQYF.

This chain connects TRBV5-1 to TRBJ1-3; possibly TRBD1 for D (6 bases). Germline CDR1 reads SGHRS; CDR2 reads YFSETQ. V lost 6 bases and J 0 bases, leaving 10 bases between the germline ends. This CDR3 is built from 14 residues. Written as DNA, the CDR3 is TGCGCCAGCACCTCGGGGGCCTCTGGAAACACCATATATTTT. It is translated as CASTSGASGNTIYF.

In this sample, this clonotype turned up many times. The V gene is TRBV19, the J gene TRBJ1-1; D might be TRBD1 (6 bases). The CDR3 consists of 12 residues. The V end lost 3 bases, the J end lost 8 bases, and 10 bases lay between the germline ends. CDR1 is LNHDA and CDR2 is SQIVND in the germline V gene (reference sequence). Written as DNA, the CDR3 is TGTGCCAGTAGTATTGAGGGACACGAAGCTTTCTTT. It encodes CASSIEGHEAFF. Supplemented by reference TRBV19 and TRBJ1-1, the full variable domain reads DGGITQSPKYLFRKEGQNVTLSCEQNLNHDAMYWYRQDPGQGLRLIYYSQIVNDFQKGDIAEGYSVSREKKESFPLTVTSAQKNPTAFYLCASSIEGHEAFFGQGTRLTVV.

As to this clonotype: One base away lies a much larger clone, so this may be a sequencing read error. The CDR3 sequence is CAGRDQGTGELFF. CDR3 coding DNA: TGTGCCGGCAGGGACCAGGGAACCGGGGAGCTGTTTTTT. V and J are TRBV12-3 or TRBV12-4 and TRBJ2-2; tentatively, D is TRBD1 or TRBD2 (5 bases each). This CDR3 has 13 residues.

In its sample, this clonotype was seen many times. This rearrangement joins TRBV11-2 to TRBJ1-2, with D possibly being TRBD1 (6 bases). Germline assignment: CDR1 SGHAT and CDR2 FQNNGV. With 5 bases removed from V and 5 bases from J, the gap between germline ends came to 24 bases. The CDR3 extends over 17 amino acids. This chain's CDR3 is CASSPGTIEALYYGYTF. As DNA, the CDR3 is TGTGCCAGCAGCCCGGGGACAATTGAAGCATTATATTATGGCTACACCTTC. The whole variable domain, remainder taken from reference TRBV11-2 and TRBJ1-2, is EAGVAQSPRYKIIEKRQSVAFWCNPISGHATLYWYQQILGQGPKLLIQFQNNGVVDDSQLPKDRFSAERLKGVDSTLKIQPAKLEDSAVYLCASSPGTIEALYYGYTFGSGTRLTVV.

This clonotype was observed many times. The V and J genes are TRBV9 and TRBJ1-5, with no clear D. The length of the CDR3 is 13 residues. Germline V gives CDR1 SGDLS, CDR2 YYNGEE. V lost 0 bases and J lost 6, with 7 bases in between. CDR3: CASSVDSFQPQHF. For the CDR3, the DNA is TGTGCCAGCAGCGTAGACAGTTTTCAGCCCCAGCATTTT. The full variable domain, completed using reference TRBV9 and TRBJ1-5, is DSGVTQTPKHLITATGQRVTLRCSPRSGDLSVYWYQQSLDQGLQFLIQYYNGEERAKGNILERFSAQQFPDLHSELNLSSLELGDSALYFCASSVDSFQPQHFGDGTRLSIL.

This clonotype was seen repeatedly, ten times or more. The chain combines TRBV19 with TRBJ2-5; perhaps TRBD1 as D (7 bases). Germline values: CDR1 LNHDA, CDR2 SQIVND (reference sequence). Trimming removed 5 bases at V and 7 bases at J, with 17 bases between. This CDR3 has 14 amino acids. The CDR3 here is CASSALPQGGTQYF. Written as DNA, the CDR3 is TGTGCCAGTAGTGCGTTACCCCAGGGGGGGACCCAGTACTTC.

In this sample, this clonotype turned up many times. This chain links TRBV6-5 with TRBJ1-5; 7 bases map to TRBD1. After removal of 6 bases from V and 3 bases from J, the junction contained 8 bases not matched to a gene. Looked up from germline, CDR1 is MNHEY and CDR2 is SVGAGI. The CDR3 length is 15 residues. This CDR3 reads CASRSPGGHNQPQHF. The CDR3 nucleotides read TGTGCCAGCAGGTCGCCAGGGGGTCACAATCAGCCCCAGCATTTT.

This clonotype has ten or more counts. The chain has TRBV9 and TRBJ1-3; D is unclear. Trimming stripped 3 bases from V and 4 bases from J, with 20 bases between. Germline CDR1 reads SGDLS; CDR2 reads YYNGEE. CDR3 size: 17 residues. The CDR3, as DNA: TGTGCCAGCAGCGCCCGGGCCATGCCCCTAGGGGGAAACACCATATATTTT. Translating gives CASSARAMPLGGNTIYF.

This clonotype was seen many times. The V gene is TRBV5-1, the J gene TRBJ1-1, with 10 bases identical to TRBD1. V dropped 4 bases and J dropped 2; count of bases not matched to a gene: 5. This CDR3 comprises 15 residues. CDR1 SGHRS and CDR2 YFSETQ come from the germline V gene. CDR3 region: CASSTDRGLNTEAFF. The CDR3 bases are TGCGCCAGCAGCACCGACAGGGGGCTAAACACTGAAGCTTTCTTT.